The sequence of this TCR beta chain was determined in a study of vaccination effects on CD4 cells after COVID-19. Before sequencing, viral peptide pools were used by the ViraFEST assay to expand antigen-specific CD4+ T cells. When around nine days of culture had elapsed, CD4+ T cells were isolated. The person had a PCR-confirmed SARS-CoV-2 infection during March to December 2020. Wells of roughly 2.1 million PBMC each were grown with around 10 IU/ml IL-2 and approximately 9.5 ug/ml peptides. The method was immunoSEQ multiplex PCR; TCRdb's version includes in-frame clones alone and lacks a portion of them. Seen here are tens of thousands of clones, over 60% observed once, and the top ten hold 5%. This clone has a single count. Its specificity is not known. This CDR3 is built from 14 residues. Looked up from germline, CDR1 is MGHDK and CDR2 is SYGVNS. Between the trimmed V and J ends, which lost 3 bases and 1 base, there was a span of 4 bases.

Material: CD4+ T cells from PBMCs cultured with HIV peptides, obtained before COVID-19 vaccination. The sample's subset: HIV-1 Nef peptide pool negative control/reference culture. The receptor's source is a human donor who had a prior SARS-CoV-2 infection. The chain carries TRBV25-1 and TRBJ2-6; D not certain. CDR3 residues: CASSDTSGANVLTF. The CDR3 DNA follows: TGTGCCAGCAGTGATACTTCTGGGGCCAACGTCCTGACTTTC.